A single T cell receptor (beta chain) is shown here with its context. Its target is not known. These data belong to a study of T cells in localized non-small cell lung cancer. General study findings and limits: Heterogeneity cannot be ruled out, as sequencing used one tumor region only.

TCRdb's table, derived via immunoSEQ multiplex PCR, lists solely in-frame clones and lacks some. The sample has more than 15,000 clones, 70% to 90% seen once. V dropped 1 base and J dropped 8 bases, with 17 bases sitting between them. Germline V lookup: CDR1 SGHAT, CDR2 FQNNGV. There are 15 residues in the CDR3. The chain couples TRBV11-2 to TRBJ1-2, with a possible D match to TRBD1 (5 bases). The receptor was derived from a male donor at least 60 years old with stage I lung adenocarcinoma. Here the sequenced sample was peripheral blood, taken before any cancer treatment. This CDR3 reads CASSLGTPGYSGYTF. CDR3 nucleotide sequence: TGTGCCAGCAGCTTAGGAACCCCAGGGTACAGCGGCTACACCTTC.